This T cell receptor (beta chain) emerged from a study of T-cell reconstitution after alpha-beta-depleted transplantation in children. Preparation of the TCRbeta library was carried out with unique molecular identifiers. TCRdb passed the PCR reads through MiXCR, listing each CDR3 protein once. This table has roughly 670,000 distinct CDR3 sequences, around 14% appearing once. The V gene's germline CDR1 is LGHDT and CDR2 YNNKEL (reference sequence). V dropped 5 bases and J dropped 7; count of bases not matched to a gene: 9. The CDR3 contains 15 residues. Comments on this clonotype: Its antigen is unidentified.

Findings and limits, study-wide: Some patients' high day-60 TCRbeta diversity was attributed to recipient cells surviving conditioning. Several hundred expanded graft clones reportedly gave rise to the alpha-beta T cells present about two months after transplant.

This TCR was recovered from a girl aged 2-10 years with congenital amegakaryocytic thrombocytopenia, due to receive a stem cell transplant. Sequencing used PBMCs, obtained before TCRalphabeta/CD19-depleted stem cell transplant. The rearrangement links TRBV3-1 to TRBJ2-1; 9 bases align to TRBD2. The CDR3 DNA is TGTGCCAGCAGCGTTTATAGCGGGAGTGTAAATGAGCAGTTCTTC. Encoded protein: CASSVYSGSVNEQFF.